A single TCR beta chain is shown here with its context. The sample comes from a study of cytomegalovirus exposure and HLA in healthy donors. 60 Vbeta and 13 Jbeta primers were used in PCR. The data were produced by immunoSEQ multiplex PCR, yet TCRdb's version contains in-frame clones alone and is incomplete. The sample contains fewer than 300,000 clones, about nine tenths of which appear only once. The V segment lost 1 base and the J segment 6 bases; nucleotides outside the gene matches: 5. Germline values: CDR1 LNHNV, CDR2 YYDKDF (reference sequence). This CDR3 contains 15 residues. J is TRBJ2-1 and V is TRBV15; 8 bases are a match to TRBD2. Material for sequencing was PBMCs. This clonotype was obtained from a man aged 35 to 55 in good health and CMV-seropositive. The CDR3 spells CATSRGGGRFNEQFF. In nucleotides, the CDR3 is TGTGCCACCAGCAGAGGGGGCGGGAGGTTCAATGAGCAGTTCTTC.